The rows below give T cell receptor beta chains drawn from one sample of a study of T cell changes during pregnancy in multiple sclerosis. Profiled with immunoSEQ multiplex PCR; TCRdb holds only in-frame clones, not every one. The repertoire holds 60,000 to 90,000 clones, with over 75% as singletons. Material: peripheral blood, obtained before pregnancy. The origin of the receptors is a female donor with multiple sclerosis, enrolled in a pregnancy study. CDR3s include the opening cysteine and the closing phenylalanine or tryptophan. A D gene is named only where the DNA matches it firmly. The size entry is marked missing in some rows and otherwise reads once, few, many or a size class.

d_gene	v_gene	len	j_gene	abundance	CDR3aa	CDR3nt
TRBD2	TRBV5-4	13	TRBJ2-7	few	CASSPGLAYEQYF	TGTGCCAGCAGCCCAGGACTAGCGTACGAGCAGTACTTC
TRBD1	TRBV4-1	16	TRBJ1-6	once	CASSQDRYRGNSPLHF	TGCGCCAGCAGCCAAGATAGGTACAGGGGAAATTCACCCCTCCACTTT
TRBD1	TRBV2	15	TRBJ1-2	few	CASSGGHRGGVGYTF	TGTGCCAGCAGTGGCGGCCACAGGGGAGGAGTTGGCTACACCTTC
NA	TRBV15	16	TRBJ2-7	NA	CATSRVGTRPGGEQYF	TGTGCCACCAGCAGAGTTGGGACCCGCCCCGGGGGAGAGCAGTACTTC
TRBD2	TRBV7-3	15	TRBJ2-7	NA	CASSLAGGTFHEQYF	TGTGCCAGCAGCTTAGCGGGGGGGACATTCCACGAGCAGTACTTC
TRBD2	TRBV29-1	14	TRBJ2-1	once	CSAAGLARNNEQFF	TGCAGCGCGGCAGGACTAGCGAGGAACAATGAGCAGTTCTTC
TRBD1	TRBV18	16	TRBJ2-2	NA	CASSPDQGAYTGELFF	TGTGCCAGCTCACCGGATCAGGGGGCGTACACCGGGGAGCTGTTTTTT
NA	TRBV2	13	TRBJ1-2	NA	CARKGAGLYGYTF	TGTGCCCGAAAAGGGGCAGGGCTTTATGGCTACACCTTC
NA	TRBV6-5	14	TRBJ2-1	NA	CASSYYPTYNEQFF	TGTGCCAGCAGTTACTATCCCACCTACAATGAGCAGTTCTTC
TRBD2	TRBV5-6	18	TRBJ2-1	NA	CASSLGGSSGGFYNEQFF	TGTGCCAGCAGCTTGGGAGGGTCTAGCGGGGGTTTTTACAATGAGCAGTTCTTC
NA	TRBV27	14	TRBJ1-1	NA	CASSLGHLNTEAFF	TGTGCCAGCAGTTTGGGACATTTGAACACTGAAGCTTTCTTT
NA	TRBV19	13	TRBJ1-2	NA	CASSIRRGDGYTF	TGTGCCAGTAGTATCCGCAGGGGAGATGGCTACACCTTC
NA	TRBV10-3	14	TRBJ1-2	NA	CAISGQALGYGYTF	TGTGCCATCAGTGGACAGGCTTTAGGATATGGCTACACCTTC
NA	TRBV4-1	19	TRBJ1-3	NA	CASSVTATIGGGSGNTIYF	TGCGCCAGCAGCGTCACCGCTACCATCGGGGGGGGATCTGGAAACACCATATATTTT
TRBD1	TRBV2	18	TRBJ1-1	NA	CASSGSDRGRPKESEAFF	TGTGCCAGCAGTGGATCGGACAGGGGAAGGCCCAAGGAATCTGAAGCTTTCTTT
NA	TRBV27	13	TRBJ2-5	NA	CASGADYEETQYF	TGTGCCAGCGGAGCCGACTACGAAGAGACCCAGTACTTC
NA	TRBV7-9	15	TRBJ2-3	NA	CASSPRRLSTDTQYF	TGTGCCAGCAGCCCTCGCAGACTATCCACAGATACGCAGTATTTT
NA	TRBV7-9	14	TRBJ2-7	NA	CASSPPDRKYEQYF	TGTGCCAGCAGCCCCCCGGACAGAAAGTACGAGCAGTACTTC
TRBD1	TRBV10-1	14	TRBJ2-3	NA	CASSEGTGTDTQYF	TGCGCCAGCAGTGAGGGGACAGGCACAGATACGCAGTATTTT
NA	TRBV5-1	14	TRBJ2-2	NA	CASSPRELRGELFF	TGCGCCAGCAGCCCCCGGGAGCTCCGTGGGGAGCTGTTTTTT
NA	TRBV28	15	TRBJ1-1	NA	CASSPLVPMNTEAFF	TGTGCCAGCAGCCCACTAGTTCCCATGAACACTGAAGCTTTCTTT
TRBD1	TRBV2	14	TRBJ1-2	NA	CASSSWTGTYGYTF	TGTGCCAGCAGTTCCTGGACAGGGACCTATGGCTACACCTTC
TRBD1	TRBV5-5	14	TRBJ1-5	NA	CASSRTGADQPQHF	TGTGCCAGCAGCCGGACAGGGGCAGATCAGCCCCAGCATTTT
NA	TRBV20-1	11	TRBJ2-3	once	CSAYSPDTQYF	TGCAGTGCTTATAGCCCAGATACGCAGTATTTT
NA	TRBV2	14	TRBJ2-3	NA	CASSLDRSTDTQYF	TGTGCCAGCAGTCTCGACAGGAGTACAGATACGCAGTATTTT
NA	TRBV5-1	17	TRBJ2-3	NA	CASSLGQNPTSTDTQYF	TGCGCCAGCAGCTTGGGACAAAACCCTACTAGCACAGATACGCAGTATTTT
TRBD1	TRBV27	16	TRBJ2-7	NA	CASSLLIRQGAHEQYF	TGTGCCAGCAGTTTATTAATCCGACAGGGCGCCCACGAGCAGTACTTC
TRBD1	TRBV4-2	19	TRBJ1-3	NA	CASSQAFRTGLSSGNTIYF	TGTGCCAGCAGCCAAGCTTTCCGGACAGGCTTAAGCTCTGGAAACACCATATATTTT
NA	TRBV4-1	14	TRBJ1-4	NA	CASSQARTNEKLFF	TGCGCCAGCAGCCAAGCGAGAACTAATGAAAAACTGTTTTTT
NA	TRBV5-1	13	TRBJ2-5	NA	CASSLAWAGTQYF	TGCGCCAGCAGCTTGGCTTGGGCGGGGACCCAGTACTTC
NA	TRBV19	13	TRBJ2-1	once	CASSIGVYNEQFF	TGTGCCAGTAGTATAGGAGTGTACAATGAGCAGTTCTTC
TRBD1	TRBV30	13	TRBJ1-1	NA	CASPTGISGEAFF	TGTGCCTCCCCGACAGGGATCAGCGGTGAAGCTTTCTTT
TRBD1	TRBV7-9	19	TRBJ1-1	NA	CASRPRLWTGGSNNTEAFF	TGTGCCAGCAGACCAAGACTCTGGACAGGGGGTAGTAATAACACTGAAGCTTTCTTT
NA	TRBV7-9	13	TRBJ2-7	NA	CASSSDSLYEQYF	TGTGCCAGCAGCTCCGACAGCCTGTACGAGCAGTACTTC
NA	TRBV4-3	14	TRBJ1-1	NA	CASSQDWQNTEAFF	TGCGCCAGCAGCCAAGATTGGCAGAACACTGAAGCTTTCTTT
NA	TRBV25-1	14	TRBJ2-2	NA	CASNPPTGSGELFF	TGTGCCAGCAACCCCCCTACAGGGTCCGGGGAGCTGTTTTTT
TRBD1	TRBV5-1	17	TRBJ1-6	NA	CASSEGQVLSYNSPLHF	TGCGCCAGCAGCGAGGGACAGGTTTTATCCTATAATTCACCCCTCCACTTT
NA	TRBV2	14	TRBJ1-1	NA	CASGRGRGDTEAFF	TGTGCCAGCGGTCGGGGCAGGGGAGACACTGAAGCTTTCTTT
NA	TRBV5-1	13	TRBJ2-5	NA	CASSYTSPETQYF	TGCGCCAGCAGCTACACTAGTCCCGAGACCCAGTACTTC
TRBD2	TRBV11-2	15	TRBJ2-7	NA	CASSLRTSVTYEQYF	TGTGCCAGCAGCCTCCGGACTAGCGTCACCTACGAGCAGTACTTC
TRBD1	TRBV18	15	TRBJ1-6	NA	CASSPLGGQASPLHF	TGTGCCAGCTCACCACTGGGGGGACAGGCATCACCCCTCCACTTT
NA	TRBV2	15	TRBJ1-5	NA	CASSEQGVRNQPQHF	TGTGCCAGCAGCGAACAAGGGGTACGCAATCAGCCCCAGCATTTT
NA	TRBV2	14	TRBJ1-2	NA	CASSEARSSNGYTF	TGTGCCAGCAGTGAAGCTCGATCGAGTAATGGCTACACCTTC
NA	TRBV6-6	14	TRBJ2-7	NA	CASSSDRTSTYDLF	TGTGCCAGCAGTTCCGACAGGACCTCAACGTACGACCTCTTC
TRBD2	TRBV5-1	17	TRBJ2-1	NA	CASSLAASGGKGDEQFF	TGCGCCAGCAGCTTGGCGGCTAGCGGGGGGAAAGGGGATGAGCAGTTCTTC
TRBD2	TRBV4-2	15	TRBJ2-3	few	CASSTTGGPADTQYF	TGTGCCAGCAGCACTACGGGGGGGCCCGCAGATACGCAGTATTTT